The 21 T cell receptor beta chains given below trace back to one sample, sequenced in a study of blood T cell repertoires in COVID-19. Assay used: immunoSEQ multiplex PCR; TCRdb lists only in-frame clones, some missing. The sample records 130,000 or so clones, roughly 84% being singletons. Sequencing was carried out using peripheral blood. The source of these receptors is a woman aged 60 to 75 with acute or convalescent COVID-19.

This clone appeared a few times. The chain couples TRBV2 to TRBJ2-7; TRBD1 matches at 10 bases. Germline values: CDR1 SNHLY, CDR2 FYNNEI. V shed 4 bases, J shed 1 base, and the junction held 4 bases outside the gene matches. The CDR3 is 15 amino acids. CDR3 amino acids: CASSVAGQGSYEQYF. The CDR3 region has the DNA TGTGCCAGCAGTGTAGCGGGACAGGGGTCCTACGAGCAGTACTTC. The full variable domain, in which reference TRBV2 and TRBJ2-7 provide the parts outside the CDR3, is EPEVTQTPSHQVTQMGQEVILRCVPISNHLYFYWYRQILGQKVEFLVSFYNNEISEKSEIFDDQFSVERPDGSNFTLKIRSTKLEDSAMYFCASSVAGQGSYEQYFGPGTRLTVT.

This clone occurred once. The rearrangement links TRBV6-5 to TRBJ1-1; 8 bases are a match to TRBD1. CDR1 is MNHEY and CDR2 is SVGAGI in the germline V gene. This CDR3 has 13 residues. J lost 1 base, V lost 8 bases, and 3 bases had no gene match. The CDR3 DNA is TGTGCCAGCTCTGGACAGGGGAACACTGAAGCTTTCTTT. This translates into CASSGQGNTEAFF.

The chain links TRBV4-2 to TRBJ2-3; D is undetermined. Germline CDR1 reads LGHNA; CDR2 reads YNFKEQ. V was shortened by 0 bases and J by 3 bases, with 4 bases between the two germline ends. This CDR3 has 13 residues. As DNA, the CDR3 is TGTGCCAGCAGCCAAGAAGCTACAGATACGCAGTATTTT. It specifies CASSQEATDTQYF.

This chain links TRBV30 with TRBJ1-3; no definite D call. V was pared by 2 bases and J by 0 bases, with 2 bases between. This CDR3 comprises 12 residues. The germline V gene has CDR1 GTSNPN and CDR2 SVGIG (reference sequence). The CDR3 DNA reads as TGTGCCTGGAGTCTCTCTGGAAACACCATATATTTT. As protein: CAWSLSGNTIYF.

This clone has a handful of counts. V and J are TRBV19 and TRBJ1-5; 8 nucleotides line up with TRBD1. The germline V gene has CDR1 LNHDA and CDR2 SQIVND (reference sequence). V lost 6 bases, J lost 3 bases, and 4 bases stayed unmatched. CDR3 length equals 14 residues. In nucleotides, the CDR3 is TGTGCCAGTAGGGAGACAGGGGACAATCAGCCCCAGCATTTT. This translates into CASRETGDNQPQHF.

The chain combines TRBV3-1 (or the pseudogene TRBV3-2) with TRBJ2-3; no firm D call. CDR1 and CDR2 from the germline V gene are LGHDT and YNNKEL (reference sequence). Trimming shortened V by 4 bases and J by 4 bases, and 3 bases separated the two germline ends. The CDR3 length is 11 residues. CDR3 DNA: TGTGCCAGCAGCCGCGCAGATACGCAGTATTTT. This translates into CASSRADTQYF.

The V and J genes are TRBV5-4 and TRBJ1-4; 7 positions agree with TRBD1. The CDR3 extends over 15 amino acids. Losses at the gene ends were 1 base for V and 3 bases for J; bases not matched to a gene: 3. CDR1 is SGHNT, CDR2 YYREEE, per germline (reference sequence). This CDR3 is CASSLTGEPNEKLFF. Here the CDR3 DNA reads TGTGCCAGCAGCTTGACAGGGGAGCCTAATGAAAAACTGTTTTTT.

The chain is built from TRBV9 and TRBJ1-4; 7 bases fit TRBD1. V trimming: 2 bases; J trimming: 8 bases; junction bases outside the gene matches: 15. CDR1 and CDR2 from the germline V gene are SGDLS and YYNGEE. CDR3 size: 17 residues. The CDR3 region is CASSVDSGTAGGEKLFF. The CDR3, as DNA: TGTGCCAGCAGCGTCGACTCAGGGACAGCTGGAGGCGAAAAACTGTTTTTT.

For the CDR3, the DNA is TGTGCCAGCAGAATAACCGGGACGAACACCGGGGAGCTGTTTTTT. As protein: CASRITGTNTGELFF. V usage is TRBV6-5 and J usage is TRBJ2-2; TRBD2 is a possible D gene (5 bases). Trimming shortened V by 6 bases and J by 0 bases, and 11 bases separated the two germline ends. Germline V gives CDR1 MNHEY, CDR2 SVGAGI. The CDR3 totals 15 residues.

Written as DNA, the CDR3 is TGCAGCGTTATGAGGGACACCGGGGAGCTGTTTTTT. Translated, it gives CSVMRDTGELFF. J is TRBJ2-2 and V is TRBV29-1; D possibly corresponds to TRBD2 (5 bases). V was clipped by 5 bases and J by 3 bases, with 7 bases between them. The CDR3 runs 12 residues. The germline CDR1 and CDR2 sequences are SQVTM and ANQGSEA.

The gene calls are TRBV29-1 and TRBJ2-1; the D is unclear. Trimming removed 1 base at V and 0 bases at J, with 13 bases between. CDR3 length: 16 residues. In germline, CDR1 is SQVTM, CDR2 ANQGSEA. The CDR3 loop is CSVEVPTVYSYNEQFF. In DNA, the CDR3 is TGCAGCGTTGAAGTTCCCACGGTATACTCCTACAATGAGCAGTTCTTC.

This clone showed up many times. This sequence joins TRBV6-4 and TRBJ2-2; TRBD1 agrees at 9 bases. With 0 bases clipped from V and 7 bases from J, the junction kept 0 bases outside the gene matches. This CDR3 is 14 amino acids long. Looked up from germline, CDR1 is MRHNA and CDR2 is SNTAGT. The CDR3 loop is CASSDSTGGGELFF. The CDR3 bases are TGTGCCAGCAGTGACTCGACAGGGGGCGGGGAGCTGTTTTTT.

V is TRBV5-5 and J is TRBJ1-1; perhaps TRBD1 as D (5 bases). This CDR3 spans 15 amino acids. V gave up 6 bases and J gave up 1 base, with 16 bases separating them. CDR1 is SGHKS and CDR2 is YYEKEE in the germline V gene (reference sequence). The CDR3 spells CASTPGEGWNTEAFF. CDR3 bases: TGTGCCAGCACCCCGGGGGAGGGTTGGAACACTGAAGCTTTCTTT.

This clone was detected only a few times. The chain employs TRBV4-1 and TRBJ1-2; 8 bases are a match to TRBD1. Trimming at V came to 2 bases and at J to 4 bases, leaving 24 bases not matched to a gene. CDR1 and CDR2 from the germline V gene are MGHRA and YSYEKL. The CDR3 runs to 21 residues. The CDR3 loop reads CASSQRTKRSQGVNFPYGYTF. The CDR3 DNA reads TGCGCCAGCAGCCAAAGAACGAAGAGGTCACAGGGGGTAAATTTCCCCTATGGCTACACCTTC.

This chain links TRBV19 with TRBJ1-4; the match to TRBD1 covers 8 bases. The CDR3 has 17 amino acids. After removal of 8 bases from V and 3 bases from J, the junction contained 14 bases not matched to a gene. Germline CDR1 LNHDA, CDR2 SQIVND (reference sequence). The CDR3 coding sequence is TGTGCCAGTCAATCAAACAGGGGGATTCTTGCTAATGAAAAACTGTTTTTT. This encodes CASQSNRGILANEKLFF. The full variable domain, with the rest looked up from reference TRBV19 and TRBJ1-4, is DGGITQSPKYLFRKEGQNVTLSCEQNLNHDAMYWYRQDPGQGLRLIYYSQIVNDFQKGDIAEGYSVSREKKESFPLTVTSAQKNPTAFYLCASQSNRGILANEKLFFGSGTQLSVL.

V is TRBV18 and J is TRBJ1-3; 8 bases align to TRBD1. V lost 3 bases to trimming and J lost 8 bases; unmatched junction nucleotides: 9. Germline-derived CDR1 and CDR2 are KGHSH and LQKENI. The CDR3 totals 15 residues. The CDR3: CASSPLQGALDTIYF. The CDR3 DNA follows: TGTGCCAGCTCACCGCTCCAGGGGGCTTTAGACACCATATATTTT.

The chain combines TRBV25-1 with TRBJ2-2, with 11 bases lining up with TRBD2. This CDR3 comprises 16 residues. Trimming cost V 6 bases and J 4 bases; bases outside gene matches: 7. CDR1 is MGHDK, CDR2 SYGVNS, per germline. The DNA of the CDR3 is TGTGCCAGCAGGCCTTGGACTAGCGGGCCCACCGGGGAGCTGTTTTTT. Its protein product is CASRPWTSGPTGELFF.

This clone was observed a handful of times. As DNA, the CDR3 is TGCGCCAGCAGCGGGGGACAGAACTATAATTCACCCCTCCACTTT. It codes for CASSGGQNYNSPLHF. The V gene is TRBV5-1, the J gene TRBJ1-6, with 7 bases identical to TRBD1. CDR1 is SGHRS, CDR2 YFSETQ, per germline. The CDR3 runs to 15 residues. The trim removed 4 bases at V and 3 bases at J, leaving 4 bases unmatched.

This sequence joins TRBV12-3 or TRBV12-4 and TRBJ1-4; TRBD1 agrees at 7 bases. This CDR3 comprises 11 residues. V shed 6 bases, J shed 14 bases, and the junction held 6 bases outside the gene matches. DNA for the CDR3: TGTGCCAGCAGGGGGGCAGGGGGGCTGTTTTTT. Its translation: CASRGAGGLFF.

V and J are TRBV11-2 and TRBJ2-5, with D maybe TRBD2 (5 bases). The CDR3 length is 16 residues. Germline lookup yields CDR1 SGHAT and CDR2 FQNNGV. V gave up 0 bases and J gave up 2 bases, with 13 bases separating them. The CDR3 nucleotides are TGTGCCAGCAGCTTAGATCTCGGGCGGACTCAAGAGACCCAGTACTTC. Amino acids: CASSLDLGRTQETQYF. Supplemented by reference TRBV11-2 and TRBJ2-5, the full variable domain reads EAGVAQSPRYKIIEKRQSVAFWCNPISGHATLYWYQQILGQGPKLLIQFQNNGVVDDSQLPKDRFSAERLKGVDSTLKIQPAKLEDSAVYLCASSLDLGRTQETQYFGPGTRLLVL.

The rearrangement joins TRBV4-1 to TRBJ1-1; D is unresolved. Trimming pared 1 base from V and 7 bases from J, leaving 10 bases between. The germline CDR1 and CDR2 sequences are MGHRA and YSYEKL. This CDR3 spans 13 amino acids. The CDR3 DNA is TGCGCCAGCAGCCAAGCCTCTACTTTTGAAGCTTTCTTT. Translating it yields CASSQASTFEAFF.